This is a list of T cell receptor beta chains from one sample in a study of radiotherapy plus CTLA-4 blockade in lung cancer. Data came from immunoSEQ multiplex PCR; TCRdb stores just in-frame clones and leaves some out. The repertoire includes roughly 53,000 clones, 65% to 80% of them detected once, and 3.2% sits in the top ten. Sample: peripheral blood, taken from a patient treated with radiotherapy plus ipilimumab. These receptors all stem from a human donor with non-small cell lung cancer who had a partial response to radiotherapy plus ipilimumab. Each CDR3 is given with its conserved first and last residue. Fields, in order: V gene, J gene, D gene, clone size, CDR3 DNA, CDR3 protein. The D gene is left open where the match is weak. Rows give clone size only sometimes, using once, few, many, or a class for an expanded clone.

>TRBV2|TRBJ1-1|NA|NA
TGTGCCAGCAGAGACAGACCGAACACTGAAGCTTTCTTT
CASRDRPNTEAFF
>TRBV6-1|TRBJ1-2|TRBD1|NA
TGTGCCAGCAGTGGATCGACAGGGATGGACTATGGCTACACCTTC
CASSGSTGMDYGYTF
>TRBV5-4|TRBJ2-5|TRBD1|once
TGTGCCAGCCTGCCGGGACAGGGCTACGGAGAGACCCAGTACTTC
CASLPGQGYGETQYF
>TRBV4-2|TRBJ1-1|TRBD1|NA
TGTGCCAGCAGCCAAGGGACAGGGGCTTTGAACACTGAAGCTTTCTTT
CASSQGTGALNTEAFF
>TRBV6-5|TRBJ1-2|TRBD1|NA
TGTGCCAGCAGTTACGCTTCACAGGGGACGGACTATGGCTACACCTTC
CASSYASQGTDYGYTF
>TRBV10-3|TRBJ1-3|NA|NA
TGTGCCACCGTTCAGGGTGCTGGAAACACCATATATTTT
CATVQGAGNTIYF
>TRBV7-8|TRBJ2-3|TRBD2|few
TGTGCCAGCAGCTTAGATCCTAGCGGGGGGGCCTGGCAGTATTTT
CASSLDPSGGAWQYF
>TRBV19|TRBJ2-7|TRBD2|NA
TGTGCCAGTAGTATAGGAGGACTAGCGGGGGTATACGAGCAGTACTTC
CASSIGGLAGVYEQYF
>TRBV11-2|TRBJ2-2|TRBD1|NA
TGTGCCAGCAGCTTTTTACAGGGGGCGCGAACCGGGGAGCTGTTTTTT
CASSFLQGARTGELFF
>TRBV9|TRBJ1-1|NA|NA
TGTGCCAGCAGCGCCCTAGGGACAAAGAACACTGAAGCTTTCTTT
CASSALGTKNTEAFF
>TRBV2|TRBJ2-3|TRBD2|few
TGTGCCAGCAGTGAAGGACTAGCGGCTACAGATACGCAGTATTTT
CASSEGLAATDTQYF
>TRBV9|TRBJ2-7|TRBD1|NA
TGTGCCAGCAGCGTGGGGGCAGGGGGCTACGAGCAGTACTTC
CASSVGAGGYEQYF
>TRBV5-1|TRBJ1-1|TRBD1|NA
TGCGCCAGCAGCTTGTTGTGGGCTGGACAGGGGGCCGCGCTGAACGCTGAAGCTTTCTTT
CASSLLWAGQGAALNAEAFF
>TRBV6-5|TRBJ2-7|TRBD1|NA
TGTGCCAGCAGCCCACCGGGACAGGGGATTCGGGAGTACTTC
CASSPPGQGIREYF
>TRBV27|TRBJ2-7|TRBD1|once
TGTGCCAGCAGTTTTGGTTACAGGGGAGTTCACGAGCAGTACTTC
CASSFGYRGVHEQYF
>TRBV6-6|TRBJ1-2|TRBD1|NA
TGTGCCAGCAGTTACGGACAGGGGGCCTATGGCTACACCTTC
CASSYGQGAYGYTF
>TRBV9|TRBJ2-5|NA|few
TGTGCCAGCAGCGAGAGAGGCCAAGAGACCCAGTACTTC
CASSERGQETQYF
>TRBV12-5|TRBJ2-3|NA|NA
TGTGCTAGTGGTTTCGGCGGAAGCACAGATACGCAGTATTTT
CASGFGGSTDTQYF
>TRBV19|TRBJ2-1|TRBD1|NA
TGTGCCAGTAGTATAGAGAGGACAGGGCAGTGGAACAATGAGCAGTTCTTC
CASSIERTGQWNNEQFF
>TRBV19|TRBJ2-2|NA|NA
TGTGCCAGTAGTATAGCTTTACAGGGAGCCGGGGAGCTGTTTTTT
CASSIALQGAGELFF
>TRBV28|TRBJ2-3|TRBD1|NA
TGTGCCAGCAGTCGGGGGACAGGATTCACAGATACGCAGTATTTT
CASSRGTGFTDTQYF
>TRBV28|TRBJ1-1|TRBD1|NA
TGTGCCAGCAGTTTCGACAGGGAGGCCACTGAAGCTTTCTTT
CASSFDREATEAFF
>TRBV7-3|TRBJ2-5|TRBD2|NA
TGTGCCAGCAGCCCCGGCAGCGGGGGAAAGACCCAGTACTTC
CASSPGSGGKTQYF
>TRBV27|TRBJ1-2|TRBD1|NA
TGTGCCAGCAGACGGACAGGGGGCAACTATGGCTACACCTTC
CASRRTGGNYGYTF
>TRBV15|TRBJ1-5|NA|NA
TGTGCCACCAGGGCGGGGGCTGATCAGCCCCAGCATTTT
CATRAGADQPQHF
>TRBV29-1|TRBJ2-2|NA|once
TGCAGCGTTGAAATGTTGCTAGCGAACACCGGGGAGCTGTTTTTT
CSVEMLLANTGELFF
>TRBV10-3|TRBJ1-3|NA|NA
TGTGCCATCAGTGAGTCCGGTAACTCTGGAAACACCATATATTTT
CAISESGNSGNTIYF
>TRBV5-1|TRBJ1-1|NA|NA
TGCGCCAGCAGTCGGGCGCCGGGGGAAGGCACTGAAGCTTTCTTT
CASSRAPGEGTEAFF
>TRBV5-1|TRBJ1-3|NA|NA
TGCGCCAGCAGCTTGGACAGAAGTGGAAACACCATATATTTT
CASSLDRSGNTIYF
>TRBV27|TRBJ2-4|TRBD1|NA
TGTGCCAGTGGTTCCGGGACAGGGGGTAACATTCAGTACTTC
CASGSGTGGNIQYF
>TRBV6-1|TRBJ2-7|TRBD1|NA
TGTGCCAGCAGTGTAAGGGACAGGGGATCCTACGAGCAGTACTTC
CASSVRDRGSYEQYF
>TRBV10-2|TRBJ1-5|TRBD1|NA
TGCGCCAGCAGTGAGTCGAACAGGGGGAATCAGCCCCAGCATTTT
CASSESNRGNQPQHF
>TRBV29-1|TRBJ2-1|NA|NA
TGCAGCGTTGGACCCGGGGGTTCTAACAATGAGCAGTTCTTC
CSVGPGGSNNEQFF
>TRBV5-4|TRBJ1-2|NA|NA
TGTGCCAGCAGCTTTACAGGGCGTTCCGGTGGCTACACCTTC
CASSFTGRSGGYTF
>TRBV19|TRBJ2-2|NA|NA
TGTGCCAGTAGGTCGGAGGCCAACACCGGGGAGCTGTTTTTT
CASRSEANTGELFF
>TRBV10-3|TRBJ1-4|NA|NA
TGTGCCATCAGTGAGTCCCCCGGGTTAGCTGAAAAACTGTTTTTT
CAISESPGLAEKLFF
>TRBV5-4|TRBJ2-7|NA|few
TGTGCCAGCAGCTTGGCCGGGGGGCCGCGATACGAGCAGTACTTC
CASSLAGGPRYEQYF
>TRBV10-3|TRBJ2-7|TRBD1|NA
TGTGCCATCAGTGAGTCTAAGGGGACAGGGAAGCTTTACGAGCAGTACTTC
CAISESKGTGKLYEQYF
>TRBV19|TRBJ2-3|TRBD1|NA
TGTGCCAGTAGTATAGGAAAAGGGCAGGGGGCGCGGGGAGATACGCAGTATTTT
CASSIGKGQGARGDTQYF
>TRBV27|TRBJ2-7|TRBD2|NA
TGTGCCAGCAGTTTTGGGGGGGTCGGATACGAGCAGTACTTC
CASSFGGVGYEQYF
>TRBV19|TRBJ1-5|NA|NA
TGTGCCAGTAGTATTGGGCATAGAGAGCAGCCCCAGCATTTT
CASSIGHREQPQHF
>TRBV6-5|TRBJ2-7|TRBD1|NA
TGTGCCAGCAGAACCGGGACAGCAACATACGAGCAGTACTTC
CASRTGTATYEQYF